This T cell receptor (beta chain) was identified in a study of blood T cell repertoires in COVID-19. Study overall: Acute-phase and convalescent COVID-19 samples originated in the United States, Italy and Spain. T cells, B-cell-depleted T cells, or PBMCs provided the cDNA or gDNA that served as material.

In the study's own analysis: From reference gene primer amplification, estimates of nucleated cell counts were derived. Here immunoSEQ multiplex PCR was the method, and the copy in TCRdb shows in-frame clones only, minus some. D and trimming come from the DNA, and the V and J calls and clone size come from that table. The sample lists about 200,000 clones, approximately 84% occurring once. Looked up from germline, CDR1 is MNHNS and CDR2 is SASEGT. This CDR3 is built from 15 residues. Deletions cut 0 bases from V and 7 bases from J, with 13 bases between. This chain connects TRBV6-1 to TRBJ2-1, with D unresolved. This clonotype originated in a woman in her 70s with active or convalescent COVID-19. Sample: peripheral blood. CDR3 in amino acids: CASSEAPPLYNEQFF. The DNA of the CDR3 is TGTGCCAGCAGTGAAGCTCCTCCCCTTTATAATGAGCAGTTCTTC.